Shown below are 9 T cell receptor beta chains from a single sample sequenced in a study of T cell clonality in common variable immunodeficiency. The protocol was immunoSEQ multiplex PCR, while the TCRdb copy is restricted to in-frame clones and leaves out a portion. The sample has about 40,000 clones, none seen only once. The material sequenced was peripheral blood mononuclear cells. All receptors come from a person aged 18 to 70 in good health.

At least ten counts were recorded for this clone. Sequencing ends 3 residues short of the CDR3 end; the germline J gene provides the rest. This chain links TRBV5-6 with TRBJ1-3, with D possibly being TRBD1 (5 bases). The V gene's germline CDR1 is SGHDT and CDR2 YYEEEE. This CDR3 region has 13 residues. Trimming removed 9 bases at V and 8 bases at J, with 18 bases between. CDR3 sequence: CATRRGEGHTIYF. The sequenced CDR3 bases are TGTGCCACTCGGAGGGGAGAAGGACACACC. Full variable domain (remainder filled in from reference TRBV5-6 and TRBJ1-3): DAGVTQSPTHLIKTRGQQVTLRCSPKSGHDTVSWYQQALGQGPQFIFQYYEEEERQRGNFPDRFSGHQFPNYSSELNVNALLLGDSALYLCATRRGEGHTIYFGEGSWLTVV.

This clone was seen at least ten times. The read terminates 3 residues before the CDR3 end, so the remaining end is supplied by the germline J gene. The gene calls are TRBV20-1 and TRBJ1-5; 9 bases line up with TRBD1. Looked up from germline, CDR1 is DFQATT and CDR2 is SNEGSKA (reference sequence). The CDR3 has 17 residues. V lost 5 bases to trimming and J lost 0 bases; unmatched junction nucleotides: 11. Partial CDR3 DNA: TGCAGTGCTTTAAGCCCGGACAGGGGATTTAGCAATCAGCCC. Its translation: CSALSPDRGFSNQP. The CDR3 reads in full as CSALSPDRGFSNQPQHF.

This clone was observed many times. The read falls 3 residues short of the CDR3 end, and the missing part is taken from the germline J gene. The chain couples TRBV7-2 to TRBJ1-5, with D perhaps matching TRBD1 (6 bases). This CDR3 is 15 amino acids long. Germline V gene data show CDR1 as SGHTA and CDR2 as FQGNSA. Trimming removed 6 bases from V and 4 bases from J, with 16 bases in between. The sequenced part of the CDR3 DNA is TGTGCCAGCAGTATGGACAGCGCCAAAAATCAGCCC. As protein: CASSMDSAKNQP. The full-length CDR3 reads as CASSMDSAKNQPQHF.

A few counts support this clone. One end of the junction fails to match germline, which may point to a read error. The read is 3 residues too short to cover the CDR3 end, so that end is filled in from the germline J gene. V gene TRBV7-9 combines with J gene TRBJ2-7; 7 nucleotides agree with TRBD1. The germline V gene has CDR1 SEHNR and CDR2 FQNEAQ (reference sequence). The CDR3 has 13 residues. The CDR3 reads CSSSPGTAYEQYF. Incomplete CDR3 DNA: TGTTCCAGCAGCCCCGGGACAGCATACGAG.

At least ten counts were recorded for this clone. The read ends 3 residues shy of where the CDR3 ends; the end is completed using the germline J gene. The V call is TRBV19, the J call TRBJ1-6; D gene unclear. Trimming removed 5 bases from V and 7 bases from J, with 12 bases in between. CDR3 length equals 14 residues. Germline CDR1 reads LNHDA; CDR2 reads SQIVND (reference sequence). The CDR3 DNA, read in part, is TGTGCCAGTAGTCTCCGCGACACGAATTCACCC. Translation gives CASSLRDTNSP. In full, the CDR3 is CASSLRDTNSPLHF. Drawing the rest from reference TRBV19 and TRBJ1-6, the complete variable domain is DGGITQSPKYLFRKEGQNVTLSCEQNLNHDAMYWYRQDPGQGLRLIYYSQIVNDFQKGDIAEGYSVSREKKESFPLTVTSAQKNPTAFYLCASSLRDTNSPLHFGNGTRLTVT.

There are many counts of this clone. The observed sequence ends 3 residues before the CDR3 terminus, with the missing tail filled in from the germline J gene. The J gene is TRBJ2-1, the V gene TRBV30; tentatively, D is TRBD1 (6 bases). The CDR3 has 15 residues. Germline CDR1 is GTSNPN and CDR2 is SVGIG (reference sequence). V was pared by 0 bases and J by 6 bases, with 15 bases between. The sequenced part of the CDR3 DNA is TGTGCCTGGAGTGTAAGGCAGGGGAGAAGCAATGAG. Amino acids: CAWSVRQGRSNE. The CDR3, in full, reads CAWSVRQGRSNEQFF.

The sample holds many counts of this clone. The read halts 3 residues ahead of the CDR3 end, with the missing end drawn from the germline J gene. This sequence joins TRBV4-2 and TRBJ2-3; D gene ambiguous. The CDR3 is made up of 13 amino acids. Germline V gene lookup returns CDR1 LGHNA and CDR2 YNFKEQ. The CDR3 loop reads CASSQDKGPAQYF. The CDR3 bases that were read are TGTGCCAGCAGCCAAGATAAGGGTCCCGCG.

This clone was recorded at least ten times. The read halts 3 residues ahead of the CDR3 end, with the missing end drawn from the germline J gene. This chain uses TRBV18 with TRBJ2-7; 8 nucleotides align to TRBD1. The germline CDR1 and CDR2 sequences are KGHSH and LQKENI. The CDR3 sequence is 14 residues long. V was clipped by 3 bases and J by 3 bases; unmatched bases: 4. The DNA read from the CDR3 is TGTGCCAGCTCACCGGGACAGGAGCTCTACGAG. Protein: CASSPGQELYE. The entire CDR3 is CASSPGQELYEQYF.

This clone came up many times. The read comes to an end 3 residues before the CDR3 does, leaving the germline J gene to fill in the end. The chain carries TRBV20-1 and TRBJ2-7, with TRBD1 as a possible D gene (6 bases). The CDR3 is 14 amino acids. CDR1 DFQATT and CDR2 SNEGSKA come from the germline V gene (reference sequence). V was clipped by 6 bases and J by 0 bases, with 15 bases between them. The covered CDR3 bases are TGCAGTGCCCCGGATGGGGGCAGCTCCTACGAG. This codes for CSAPDGGSSYE. The complete CDR3 sequence is CSAPDGGSSYEQYF.